These 32 T cell receptor beta chains were sequenced from one sample in a study of blood T cell repertoires in COVID-19. Some clones are missing from TCRdb's copy, which holds only in-frame ones; the method was immunoSEQ multiplex PCR. The table lists 250,000 or so clones, around 86% of them singletons. Specimen: peripheral blood. The source of these receptors is a man under 40 who had recovered from COVID-19.

The CDR3 spells CASSYSVGQGNEKLFF. The CDR3 DNA reads as TGTGCCAGCAGTTACTCTGTAGGACAGGGGAATGAAAAACTGTTTTTT. J is TRBJ1-4 and V is TRBV6-5; 9 positions match TRBD1. This CDR3 contains 16 residues. V was clipped by 0 bases and J by 5 bases; unmatched bases: 4. The germline V gene encodes CDR1 MNHEY and CDR2 SVGAGI.

The chain links TRBV6-1 to TRBJ2-4, with 8 bases matching TRBD2. The CDR3 is made up of 14 amino acids. CDR1 MNHNS and CDR2 SASEGT come from the germline V gene. V was clipped by 0 bases and J by 6 bases; unmatched bases: 1. DNA of the CDR3: TGTGCCAGCAGTGAAGCCGGGGGGGTAAACATTCAGTACTTC. Translating it yields CASSEAGGVNIQYF.

The genes are TRBV25-1 and TRBJ1-1; D is possibly TRBD1 (5 bases). Germline V gene sequence: CDR1 MGHDK, CDR2 SYGVNS. CDR3 length: 13 residues. V lost 3 bases and J 6 bases, leaving 11 bases between the germline ends. Here the CDR3 DNA reads TGTGCCAGCAGTGATGATGGGGCGGCTGAAGCTTTCTTT. Translation: CASSDDGAAEAFF.

This chain connects TRBV3-1 (or the pseudogene TRBV3-2) to TRBJ1-1; a weak D match, TRBD1 (5 bases). Germline lookup yields CDR1 LGHDT and CDR2 YNNKEL (reference sequence). CDR3 length: 14 residues. Deletions cut 1 base from V and 8 bases from J, with 14 bases between. The CDR3 nucleotides are TGTGCCAGCAGCCAAGGTCGCAGGGTTGGAGAAGCTTTCTTT. This gives the protein CASSQGRRVGEAFF.

The genes are TRBV5-1 and TRBJ2-3; D might be TRBD2 (5 bases). The CDR3 runs 16 residues. V was clipped by 2 bases and J by 3 bases, with 16 bases between them. Germline V gene lookup returns CDR1 SGHRS and CDR2 YFSETQ. DNA for the CDR3: TGCGCCAGCAGCTTAGGAGCTAGCTCTAGTACAGATACGCAGTATTTT. Translating gives CASSLGASSSTDTQYF.

V gene TRBV9 combines with J gene TRBJ2-1; 7 bases fit TRBD1. The J segment lost 5 bases and the V segment lost 3 bases, leaving 8 bases of the junction unmatched. Germline V gives CDR1 SGDLS, CDR2 YYNGEE. The CDR3 runs to 15 residues. CDR3 region: CASSASETGNNEQFF. CDR3 nucleotides: TGTGCCAGCAGCGCGAGCGAGACAGGGAACAATGAGCAGTTCTTC.

The chain is built from TRBV19 and TRBJ1-5; unclear D gene. V lost 3 bases to trimming and J lost 6 bases, with 9 bases between them. From germline, CDR1 is LNHDA and CDR2 SQIVND (reference sequence). The CDR3 contains 13 residues. Here the CDR3 reads CASSMAGGQPQHF. CDR3 coding DNA: TGTGCCAGTAGTATGGCGGGTGGTCAGCCCCAGCATTTT.

The chain carries TRBV20-1 and TRBJ2-3; 10 bases fit TRBD2. In germline, CDR1 is DFQATT, CDR2 SNEGSKA (reference sequence). The CDR3 has 14 amino acids. V dropped 3 bases and J dropped 4; count of bases not matched to a gene: 4. The CDR3 DNA reads as TGCAGTGCTAGTCCTAGCGGGGGTGCAGATACGCAGTATTTT. Residues: CSASPSGGADTQYF.

The chain uses TRBV11-2 and TRBJ1-6; D is possibly TRBD1 (5 bases). The V gene lost 5 bases and the J gene lost 8 bases, with 19 bases spanning the gap. The CDR3 is 16 residues long. Looked up from germline, CDR1 is SGHAT and CDR2 is FQNNGV. The CDR3 DNA is TGTGCCAGCAGCGCCATGGACACCCCCGGCCATTCACCCCTCCACTTT. This encodes CASSAMDTPGHSPLHF.

The gene calls are TRBV19 and TRBJ1-1; the D is unclear. Germline CDR1 LNHDA, CDR2 SQIVND (reference sequence). Trimming pared 5 bases from V and 2 bases from J, leaving 9 bases between. The CDR3 spans 13 residues. This CDR3 reads CASSATVNTEAFF. DNA of the CDR3: TGTGCCAGTAGTGCCACGGTAAACACTGAAGCTTTCTTT. Drawing the rest from reference TRBV19 and TRBJ1-1, the complete variable domain is DGGITQSPKYLFRKEGQNVTLSCEQNLNHDAMYWYRQDPGQGLRLIYYSQIVNDFQKGDIAEGYSVSREKKESFPLTVTSAQKNPTAFYLCASSATVNTEAFFGQGTRLTVV.

V and J are TRBV2 and TRBJ1-1; tentative D call: TRBD1 (6 bases). Between the trimmed V and J ends, which lost 7 bases and 1 base, there was a span of 10 bases. The CDR3 contains 13 residues. Per germline, CDR1 SNHLY and CDR2 FYNNEI. CDR3 coding DNA: TGTGCCAGCAATCAGGGACAGAACACTGAAGCTTTCTTT. Residues: CASNQGQNTEAFF.

This chain connects TRBV5-1 to TRBJ1-3, with TRBD1 identical over 7 bases. Germline CDR1 SGHRS, CDR2 YFSETQ. The CDR3 is 15 amino acids. With V trimmed by 3 bases and J by 2 bases, 5 bases remained unmatched. The CDR3 sequence: CASSSATGAGNTIYF. The CDR3 DNA is TGCGCCAGCAGCTCGGCTACAGGGGCTGGAAACACCATATATTTT.

This clone was recorded only once. J is TRBJ2-7 and V is TRBV6-5; TRBD2 is a possible D gene (6 bases). V shed 2 bases and J shed 3 bases, with 17 bases lying between them. The CDR3 sequence is 16 residues long. The germline V gene encodes CDR1 MNHEY and CDR2 SVGAGI. The DNA for the CDR3 is TGTGCCAGCAGTTACCGAGATGTGGGACTCCACTACGAGCAGTACTTC. Translated, it gives CASSYRDVGLHYEQYF.

The chain combines TRBV6-1 with TRBJ1-1; perhaps TRBD1 as D (6 bases). V was cut by 3 bases and J by 6 bases, with 23 bases left in between. This CDR3 has 17 residues. The germline CDR1 and CDR2 sequences are MNHNS and SASEGT. CDR3: CASSEERWRTGRPEAFF. The CDR3 DNA reads TGTGCCAGCAGTGAGGAAAGATGGAGAACAGGGCGGCCTGAAGCTTTCTTT.

The chain employs TRBV15 and TRBJ2-7; D possibly corresponds to TRBD2 (7 bases). Germline V gene data show CDR1 as LNHNV and CDR2 as YYDKDF (reference sequence). Trimming stripped 0 bases from V and 2 bases from J, with 14 bases between. CDR3 length: 16 residues. The CDR3 nucleotides read TGTGCCACCAGCAGAGAACCGGGGGGCCATACCTACGAGCAGTACTTC. Its protein is CATSREPGGHTYEQYF.

The chain has TRBV7-2 and TRBJ2-7; maybe TRBD1 (5 bases). The CDR3 sequence is 13 residues long. CDR1 is SGHTA and CDR2 is FQGNSA in the germline V gene. Trimming pared 6 bases from V and 5 bases from J, leaving 14 bases between. The CDR3 region has the DNA TGTGCCAGCAGACAAACAGGTTACAACGAGCAGTACTTC. It yields the protein CASRQTGYNEQYF.

This chain links TRBV7-9 with TRBJ1-1, with 9 bases identical to TRBD1. The V gene's germline CDR1 is SEHNR and CDR2 FQNEAQ (reference sequence). CDR3 size: 18 residues. Trimming removed 3 bases from V and 4 bases from J; junction bases left unmatched: 15. The CDR3 loop is CASSFGPGQGILRTEAFF. Written as DNA, the CDR3 is TGTGCCAGCAGCTTCGGTCCCGGACAGGGGATTCTTCGCACTGAAGCTTTCTTT.

The chain combines TRBV11-2 with TRBJ2-7; D is perhaps TRBD2 (5 bases). The germline V gene encodes CDR1 SGHAT and CDR2 FQNNGV. The CDR3 runs to 14 residues. V dropped 0 bases and J dropped 3 bases, with 9 bases sitting between them. CDR3 bases: TGTGCCAGCAGCTTAGAAGGGAGCTTCTACGAGCAGTACGTC. Translation gives CASSLEGSFYEQYV.

The CDR3 loop reads CASSVVTTRSTDTQYF. The DNA of the CDR3 is TGTGCCAGCAGCGTAGTGACTACTCGTAGCACAGATACGCAGTATTTT. The V gene is TRBV9, the J gene TRBJ2-3; TRBD2 is a possible D gene (5 bases). The CDR3 length is 16 residues. Germline V gene data show CDR1 as SGDLS and CDR2 as YYNGEE. V was shortened by 0 bases and J by 0 bases, with 11 bases between the two germline ends.

The chain employs TRBV5-1 and TRBJ2-1; 11 bases line up with TRBD1. The V segment lost 4 bases and the J segment 9 bases; nucleotides outside the gene matches: 9. From germline, CDR1 is SGHRS and CDR2 YFSETQ. The CDR3 covers 15 residues. DNA of the CDR3: TGCGCCAGCAGCCCGACTGGACAGGGGGCTGGTGAGCAGTTCTTC. It translates to CASSPTGQGAGEQFF.

This chain connects TRBV2 to TRBJ2-1, with 10 bases lining up with TRBD1. The CDR3 sequence is 16 residues long. Per the germline V gene, CDR1 is SNHLY and CDR2 is FYNNEI. Trimming took 5 bases from V and 8 from J; bases not matched to a gene: 12. CDR3 sequence reads: CASSHLGTGDLDEQFF. The CDR3 DNA reads as TGTGCCAGCAGTCACCTGGGGACAGGGGATCTCGATGAGCAGTTCTTC. Combining the CDR3 with reference TRBV2 and TRBJ2-1 gives the whole variable domain EPEVTQTPSHQVTQMGQEVILRCVPISNHLYFYWYRQILGQKVEFLVSFYNNEISEKSEIFDDQFSVERPDGSNFTLKIRSTKLEDSAMYFCASSHLGTGDLDEQFFGPGTRLTVL.

This chain connects TRBV7-9 to TRBJ2-5; D may be TRBD2 (5 bases). There are 13 residues in the CDR3. The V end lost 8 bases, the J end lost 5 bases, and 15 bases lay between the germline ends. The V gene's germline CDR1 is SEHNR and CDR2 FQNEAQ (reference sequence). The chain's CDR3 is CASDRGLGETQYF. CDR3 bases: TGTGCCAGCGACCGAGGGTTGGGGGAGACCCAGTACTTC. The whole variable domain, filled in from reference TRBV7-9 and TRBJ2-5, reads DTGVSQNPRHKITKRGQNVTFRCDPISEHNRLYWYRQTLGQGPEFLTYFQNEAQLEKSRLLSDRFSAERPKGSFSTLEIQRTEQGDSAMYLCASDRGLGETQYFGPGTRLLVL.

V usage is TRBV6-5 and J usage is TRBJ2-7, with 8 nucleotides matching TRBD1. The CDR3 is 14 amino acids. Germline V gene sequence: CDR1 MNHEY, CDR2 SVGAGI. Trimming removed 5 bases from V and 6 bases from J; junction bases left unmatched: 9. The CDR3 DNA follows: TGTGCCAGCAGTACTGGACAGGGTTTGGGCGAGCAGTACTTC. Translating gives CASSTGQGLGEQYF.

V is TRBV16 and J is TRBJ1-6; 7 nucleotides agree with TRBD1. Germline loops: CDR1 KGHSY, CDR2 FQNENV. CDR3 length: 15 amino acids. Losses at the gene ends were 1 base for V and 9 bases for J; bases not matched to a gene: 6. The CDR3 DNA reads TGTGCCAGCAGCCAATTTATAGGGGGCAGTTCACCCCTCCACTTT. Amino acid sequence: CASSQFIGGSSPLHF.

The chain uses TRBV5-1 and TRBJ2-3; 12 bases are shared with TRBD2. Germline CDR1 SGHRS, CDR2 YFSETQ. The CDR3 runs 15 residues. V shed 4 bases and J 2 bases; nucleotides not matched to a gene: 2. The DNA of the CDR3 is TGCGCCAGCAGCACTAGCGGGGGGCCCACAGATACGCAGTATTTT. This codes for CASSTSGGPTDTQYF.

In its sample, this clone was seen once. This chain uses TRBV25-1 with TRBJ1-4; TRBD1 matches 10 bases. The V gene end was trimmed by 3 bases and the J gene end by 7 bases; junction bases not matched to a gene: 5. CDR3 length: 15 amino acids. Germline CDR1 MGHDK, CDR2 SYGVNS. This chain's CDR3 is CASSDVGTGVEKLFF. In DNA form, the CDR3 reads TGTGCCAGCAGTGATGTTGGGACAGGGGTTGAAAAACTGTTTTTT.

This chain uses TRBV6-5 with TRBJ2-2; D is ambiguous. The CDR3 has 14 amino acids. V gave up 2 bases and J gave up 2 bases, with 6 bases separating them. Per the germline V gene, CDR1 is MNHEY and CDR2 is SVGAGI. CDR3 sequence (DNA): TGTGCCAGCAGTTACGTCACAAACACCGGGGAGCTGTTTTTT. This encodes CASSYVTNTGELFF.

The rearrangement links TRBV6-1 to TRBJ1-2, with D perhaps TRBD1 (5 bases). Germline V gives CDR1 MNHNS, CDR2 SASEGT. The ends were cut back, 3 bases at V and 4 bases at J, with 15 bases in the middle. The CDR3 length is 15 residues. The CDR3 DNA reads as TGTGCCAGCAGTGAGGGGGGTGGGAGCTTCTATGGCTACACCTTC. This encodes CASSEGGGSFYGYTF.

In this sample, this clone turned up once. The chain joins TRBV5-4 to TRBJ2-7; TRBD1 might be the D (5 bases). Germline V gene sequence: CDR1 SGHNT, CDR2 YYREEE (reference sequence). The CDR3 covers 14 residues. Deletions cut 4 bases from V and 3 bases from J, with 14 bases between. CDR3 in DNA: TGTGCCAGCAGCCGAGGACACGGTGACTACGAGCAGTACTTC. Protein: CASSRGHGDYEQYF.

The chain carries TRBV6-5 and TRBJ1-5, with 8 nucleotides matching TRBD1. Germline CDR1 is MNHEY and CDR2 is SVGAGI. J lost 5 bases, V lost 6 bases, and 9 bases had no gene match. The CDR3 runs 15 residues. The CDR3: CASSPGQGGYQPQHF. For the CDR3, the DNA is TGTGCCAGCAGCCCCGGACAGGGAGGGTATCAGCCCCAGCATTTT.

The rearrangement links TRBV14 to TRBJ2-3, with 8 bases that match TRBD1. The length of the CDR3 is 14 residues. Germline loops: CDR1 SGHDN, CDR2 FVKESK. The ends lost 8 bases at V and 2 bases at J; junction bases unmatched: 6. Here the CDR3 DNA reads TGTGCCAGCTGGCCAGGGGGCACCACAGATACGCAGTATTTT. Protein sequence: CASWPGGTTDTQYF.

V gene TRBV3-1 (or the pseudogene TRBV3-2) combines with J gene TRBJ1-1, with D perhaps TRBD1 (5 bases). Trimming removed 3 bases at V and 10 bases at J, with 12 bases between. Per the germline V gene, CDR1 is LGHDT and CDR2 is YNNKEL (reference sequence). The CDR3 runs 12 residues. The CDR3 bases are TGTGCCAGCAGCCAGCAACAGGCCGTAGCTTTCTTT. This translates into CASSQQQAVAFF.